This TCR beta chain was recorded in a study of identical twins. This clonotype occurred many times. From the 5' RACE reads, TCRdb called clonotypes with MiXCR, one entry per CDR3 protein. Seen here are roughly 690,000 distinct CDR3 sequences, roughly 6.2% observed once, and the top ten hold roughly 2%. The CDR3 spans 14 residues. V was clipped by 1 base and J by 4 bases, with 11 bases between them. The germline V gene encodes CDR1 SGHRS and CDR2 YFSETQ. The V and J genes are TRBV5-1 and TRBJ2-5; the D is unclear. This receptor was identified in a man aged 18-30 years in good health. The sequencing sample was made of naive T cells sorted from blood. The CDR3 loop reads CASSLQTPPETQYF. CDR3 DNA: TGCGCCAGCAGCTTGCAGACCCCCCCAGAGACCCAGTACTTC.